This entry lists 22 T cell receptor beta chains sequenced from one sample in a study of liver allograft versus peripheral blood T cells (dated by TCRdb to about 2020). Regarding the complete study: The study compared the T cell receptor repertoires present in transplanted livers with the repertoires present in the peripheral blood of liver transplant recipients.

This sample was sequenced with an Illumina MiSeq. TCRdb reworked the public reads: Q25 trimming with fastp, MiXCR clone assembly, productive beta chains retained. Each CDR3 protein appears once, grouped with its most common genes and DNA. Within this sample are some 7,000 distinct CDR3 sequences, with approximately 15% of them counted one time only. Clones ranked in the top ten supply under 3% of the sample. These receptors were taken from a human patient who had a liver transplant. In transplant recipients, some T cells may be of donor rather than host origin.

The table lists this clonotype with many counts. CDR3 in amino acids: CASSVVGTRHPHTGELFF. The CDR3 nucleotides read TGTGCCAGCAGCGTAGTGGGAACTCGACACCCCCACACCGGGGAGCTGTTTTTT. J is TRBJ2-2 and V is TRBV9; D gene uncertain. The CDR3 covers 18 residues. Trimming left V 0 bases short and J 3 bases short, with 18 bases between. Germline V lookup: CDR1 SGDLS, CDR2 YYNGEE.

Concerning this clonotype: A read error may explain this, as a much larger clone is one base away. The J gene is TRBJ1-1, the V gene TRBV19, with D hard to call. CDR1 is LNHDA and CDR2 is SQIVND in the germline V gene (reference sequence). The CDR3 length is 14 residues. CDR3 protein: CASSISRQPTEALF. The DNA of the CDR3 is TGTGCCAGTAGTATATCTCGTCAGCCCACTGAAGCTTTATTT.

This clonotype rates as medium-sized. V is TRBV6-1 and J is TRBJ1-5; D unclear. Germline V CDR1 and CDR2: MNHNS, SASEGT. This CDR3 is 12 amino acids long. V was trimmed by 6 bases and J by 3 bases, leaving 6 bases between them. CDR3 loop: CASRTLNQPQHF. The CDR3 DNA reads as TGTGCCAGCAGGACCCTCAATCAGCCCCAGCATTTT.

This clonotype counts as medium-sized (0.01 to 0.1%). V and J are TRBV10-3 and TRBJ1-1, with a possible D match to TRBD1 (6 bases). V was trimmed by 2 bases and J by 3 bases, leaving 16 bases between them. CDR1 is ENHRY, CDR2 SYGVKD, per germline. The CDR3 extends over 16 amino acids. Here the CDR3 reads CAISEGGGLGDTEAFF. The CDR3 nucleotides read TGTGCCATCAGTGAGGGGGGGGGCCTAGGGGACACTGAAGCTTTCTTT.

This clonotype is labeled medium-sized (0.01 to 0.1%). The chain recombines TRBV19 with TRBJ2-4; D is unclear. This CDR3 is built from 17 residues. CDR1 is LNHDA, CDR2 SQIVND, per germline (reference sequence). V lost 11 bases, J lost 1 base, and 24 bases lay in between. The CDR3 sequence: CASNPRRSTGAKNIQYF. The CDR3 nucleotides are TGTGCCTCAAACCCTAGACGTTCGACCGGGGCCAAAAACATTCAGTACTTC.

Comment on this clonotype: A single base separates this from a much larger clone, so it may be a read error. The chain is built from TRBV29-1 and TRBJ2-7; 7 bases agree with TRBD2. Looked up from germline, CDR1 is SQVTM and CDR2 is ANQGSEA. CDR3 size: 14 residues. V shed 5 bases, J shed 5 bases, and the junction held 12 bases outside the gene matches. This CDR3 is CSVLVGRGRDEQYF. For the CDR3, the DNA is TGCAGCGTTCTAGTGGGGAGGGGAAGAGACGAGCAGTACTTC.

This clonotype came up many times. The chain joins TRBV20-1 to TRBJ2-3; 8 positions match TRBD1. The CDR3 has 12 residues. Germline CDR1 is DFQATT and CDR2 is SNEGSKA (reference sequence). The CDR3 reads CTLGQGTDTQYF. DNA for the CDR3: TGCACCTTAGGACAGGGTACAGATACGCAGTATTTT.

This clonotype rates as medium-sized. V is TRBV18 and J is TRBJ1-4; no firm D call. This CDR3 contains 13 residues. V was clipped by 5 bases and J by 5 bases, with 9 bases between them. Germline V lookup: CDR1 KGHSH, CDR2 LQKENI. The CDR3 region is CASSVAGNEKLFF. DNA of the CDR3: TGTGCCAGCTCAGTTGCTGGGAATGAAAAACTGTTTTTT.

This clonotype came up many times. The rearrangement links TRBV5-4 to TRBJ2-2; 12 bases fit TRBD2. V was clipped by 2 bases and J by 5 bases; unmatched bases: 4. CDR3 length: 16 residues. CDR1 and CDR2 from the germline V gene are SGHNT and YYREEE (reference sequence). CDR3 nucleotide sequence: TGTGCCAGCAGCTTACGTGGACTAGCGGGGACCGGGGAGCTGTTTTTT. Amino acid sequence: CASSLRGLAGTGELFF.

This clonotype qualifies as medium-sized. The chain couples TRBV15 to TRBJ1-4; the D is unclear. Germline V gene lookup returns CDR1 LNHNV and CDR2 YYDKDF (reference sequence). CDR3 size: 16 residues. The V end was cut by 0 bases, the J end by 7 bases, with 15 bases between. The CDR3 nucleotides are TGTGCCACCAGCAGAGATCCGGTGGGAATGGCTGAAAAACTGTTTTTT. The encoded protein is CATSRDPVGMAEKLFF.

This clonotype was picked up a small number of times. V gene TRBV25-1 combines with J gene TRBJ1-4, with D unresolved. Germline V gene data show CDR1 as MGHDK and CDR2 as SYGVNS. This CDR3 is built from 12 residues. Trimming left V 3 bases short and J 11 bases short, with 10 bases between. Here the CDR3 reads CASSEQKGKLFF. DNA of the CDR3: TGTGCCAGCAGTGAGCAGAAGGGTAAACTGTTTTTT.

The V gene is TRBV20-1, the J gene TRBJ2-2, with D possibly being TRBD2 (6 bases). From germline, CDR1 is DFQATT and CDR2 SNEGSKA (reference sequence). CDR3 length: 15 residues. With 3 bases removed from V and 0 bases from J, the gap between germline ends came to 11 bases. This CDR3 is CSASAAGSNTGELFF. In DNA form, the CDR3 reads TGCAGTGCTAGCGCAGCGGGTTCGAACACCGGGGAGCTGTTTTTT.

This clonotype is medium-sized (0.01 to 0.1%) within its sample. The chain recombines TRBV6-1 with TRBJ1-1; D not certain. V gave up 10 bases and J gave up 1 base, with 13 bases separating them. CDR3 length: 13 amino acids. CDR1 is MNHNS, CDR2 SASEGT, per germline. CDR3 residues: CATRPRGNTEAFF. Here the CDR3 DNA reads TGTGCCACCAGACCCCGGGGGAACACTGAAGCTTTCTTT.

This clonotype is deemed medium-sized. The gene calls are TRBV19 and TRBJ2-3, with D possibly being TRBD2 (6 bases). With 5 bases removed from V and 6 bases from J, the gap between germline ends came to 21 bases. The CDR3 runs to 16 residues. In germline, CDR1 is LNHDA, CDR2 SQIVND (reference sequence). The CDR3 DNA sequence: TGTGCCAGTAGTCTCTTTGCGGGGATACACGGCGATACGCAGTATTTT. It translates to CASSLFAGIHGDTQYF.

The chain is built from TRBV27 and TRBJ1-2, with D hard to call. The CDR3 is made up of 12 amino acids. Germline CDR1 MNHEY, CDR2 SMNVEV (reference sequence). Trimming took 3 bases from V and 6 from J, leaving 8 bases between them. This CDR3 is CASSLGGNGYTF. The CDR3 DNA reads as TGTGCCAGCAGTTTGGGAGGGAATGGCTACACCTTC.

This clonotype is medium-sized in the sample. This sequence joins TRBV20-1 and TRBJ1-2; D not certain. Germline CDR1 reads DFQATT; CDR2 reads SNEGSKA (reference sequence). V was pared by 7 bases and J by 4 bases, with 16 bases between. The CDR3 runs to 13 residues. CDR3 nucleotides: TGCAGTGGACGTAACCGGGCCTTCTATGGCTACACCTTC. This sequence encodes CSGRNRAFYGYTF.

This clonotype was recorded once. A far larger clone lies a single base away; this is likely a read error. This chain connects TRBV6-5 to TRBJ2-3; 8 positions agree with TRBD2. Germline V gene sequence: CDR1 MNHEY, CDR2 SVGAGI. The CDR3 runs 15 residues. CDR3 coding DNA: TGTGCCATCAGTGACCCGGGGGGGGACACAGATACGCAGTATTTT. As protein: CAISDPGGDTDTQYF.

As for this clonotype: A single base separates this from a much larger clone, so it may be a read error. In nucleotides, the CDR3 is TGTGTCACCAGCAGACCATCGAGGGGGGACACTGAAGCTTTCTTT. Translated: CVTSRPSRGDTEAFF. The rearrangement uses TRBV15 and TRBJ1-1; weak D call: TRBD1 (6 bases). There are 15 residues in the CDR3. Germline V gene sequence: CDR1 LNHNV, CDR2 YYDKDF (reference sequence).

This clonotype came up many times. The rearrangement links TRBV5-6 to TRBJ1-2; D remains unclear. Between the trimmed V and J ends, which lost 1 base and 4 bases, there was a span of 17 bases. The length of the CDR3 is 16 residues. CDR1 is SGHDT and CDR2 is YYEEEE in the germline V gene. The CDR3 nucleotides read TGTGCCAGCAGCTTGAACCGGTTCCCAACCCCCTATGGCTACACCTTC. It specifies CASSLNRFPTPYGYTF.

Remarks on this clonotype: A clone one base away is much larger, so this may be a read error. Since the CDR3 does not end with the conserved phenylalanine or tryptophan, this likely comes from a read error. The chain combines TRBV6-6 with TRBJ1-1; the D is unclear. This CDR3 contains 13 residues. Between the trimmed V and J ends, which lost 5 bases and 0 bases, there was a span of 7 bases. Germline V CDR1 and CDR2: MNHNY, SVGAGI (reference sequence). CDR3 residues: CASSPTLNTEAFY. The CDR3 DNA reads TGTGCCAGCAGTCCAACGCTGAACACTGAAGCTTTCTAT.

This clonotype counts as medium-sized (0.01 to 0.1%). This chain links TRBV10-3 with TRBJ2-1; 7 bases line up with TRBD2. Germline V lookup: CDR1 ENHRY, CDR2 SYGVKD. The CDR3 extends over 16 amino acids. V was clipped by 2 bases and J by 10 bases; unmatched bases: 14. Here the CDR3 DNA reads TGTGCCATCAGTGAGCCCGACGGGGGAGGGAAAAAGGAGCAGTTCTTC. Translated, it gives CAISEPDGGGKKEQFF.

This clonotype is labeled medium-sized. The chain couples TRBV19 to TRBJ1-5; D ambiguous. This CDR3 spans 12 amino acids. Germline lookup yields CDR1 LNHDA and CDR2 SQIVND (reference sequence). V was trimmed by 1 base and J by 6 bases, leaving 4 bases between them. The CDR3 here is CASSIASQPQHF. The CDR3 bases are TGTGCCAGTAGTATAGCTAGTCAGCCCCAGCATTTT.